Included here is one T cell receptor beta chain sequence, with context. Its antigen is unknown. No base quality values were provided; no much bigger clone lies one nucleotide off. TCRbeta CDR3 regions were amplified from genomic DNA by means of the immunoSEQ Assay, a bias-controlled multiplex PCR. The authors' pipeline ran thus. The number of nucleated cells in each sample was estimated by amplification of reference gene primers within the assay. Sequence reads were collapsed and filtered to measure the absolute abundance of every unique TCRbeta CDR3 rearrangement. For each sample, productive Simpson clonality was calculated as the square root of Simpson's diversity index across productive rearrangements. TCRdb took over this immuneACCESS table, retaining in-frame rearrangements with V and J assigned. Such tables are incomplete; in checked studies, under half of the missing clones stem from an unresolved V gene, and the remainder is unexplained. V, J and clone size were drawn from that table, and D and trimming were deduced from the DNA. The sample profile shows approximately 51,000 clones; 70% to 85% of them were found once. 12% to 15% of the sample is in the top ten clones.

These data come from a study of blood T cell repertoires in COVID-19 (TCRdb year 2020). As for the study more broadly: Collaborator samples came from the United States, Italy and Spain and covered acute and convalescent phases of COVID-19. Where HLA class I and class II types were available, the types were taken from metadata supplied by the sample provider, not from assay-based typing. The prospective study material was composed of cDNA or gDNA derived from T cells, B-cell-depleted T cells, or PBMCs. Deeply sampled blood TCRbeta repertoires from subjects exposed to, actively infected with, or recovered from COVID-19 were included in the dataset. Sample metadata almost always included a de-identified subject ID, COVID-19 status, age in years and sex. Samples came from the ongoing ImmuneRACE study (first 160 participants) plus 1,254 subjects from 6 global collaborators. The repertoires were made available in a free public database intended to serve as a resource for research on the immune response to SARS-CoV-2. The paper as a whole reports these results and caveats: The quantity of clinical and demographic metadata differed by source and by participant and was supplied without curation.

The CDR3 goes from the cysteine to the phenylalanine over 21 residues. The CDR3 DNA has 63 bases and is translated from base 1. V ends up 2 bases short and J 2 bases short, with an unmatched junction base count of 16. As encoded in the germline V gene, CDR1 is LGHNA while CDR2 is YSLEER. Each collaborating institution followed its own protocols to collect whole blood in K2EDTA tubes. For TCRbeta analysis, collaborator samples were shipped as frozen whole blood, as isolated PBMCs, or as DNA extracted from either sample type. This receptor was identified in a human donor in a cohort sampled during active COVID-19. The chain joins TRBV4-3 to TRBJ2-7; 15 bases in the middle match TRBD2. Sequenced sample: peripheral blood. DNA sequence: TGCGCCAGCAGCCAAAACTTACCGGGACTAGCGGGGGGAGGGAGAACCTACGAGCAGTACTTC. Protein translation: CASSQNLPGLAGGGRTYEQYF.